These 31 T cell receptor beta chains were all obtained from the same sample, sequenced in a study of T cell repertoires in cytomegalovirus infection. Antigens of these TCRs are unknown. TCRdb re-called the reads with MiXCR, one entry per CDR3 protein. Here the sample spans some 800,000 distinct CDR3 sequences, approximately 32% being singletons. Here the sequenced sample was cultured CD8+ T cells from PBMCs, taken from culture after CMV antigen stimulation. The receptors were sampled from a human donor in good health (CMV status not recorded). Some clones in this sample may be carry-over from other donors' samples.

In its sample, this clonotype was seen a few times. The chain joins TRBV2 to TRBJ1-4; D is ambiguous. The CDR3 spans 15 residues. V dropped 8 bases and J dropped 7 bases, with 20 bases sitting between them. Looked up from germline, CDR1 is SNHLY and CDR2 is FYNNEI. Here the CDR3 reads CASSLTVTAGEKLFF. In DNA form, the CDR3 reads TGTGCCAGCTCCCTCACGGTGACCGCCGGTGAAAAACTGTTTTTT.

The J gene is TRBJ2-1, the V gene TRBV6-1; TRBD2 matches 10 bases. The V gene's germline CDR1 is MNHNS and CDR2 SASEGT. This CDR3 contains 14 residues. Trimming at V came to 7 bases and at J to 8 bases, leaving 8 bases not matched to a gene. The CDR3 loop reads CASKERGGLDEQFF. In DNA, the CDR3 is TGTGCCAGCAAGGAGCGGGGGGGCCTAGATGAGCAGTTCTTC.

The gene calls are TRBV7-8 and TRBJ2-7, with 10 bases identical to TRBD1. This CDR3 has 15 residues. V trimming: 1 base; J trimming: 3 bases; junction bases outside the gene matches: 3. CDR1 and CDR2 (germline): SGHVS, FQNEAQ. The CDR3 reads CASSLDGQGVYEQYF. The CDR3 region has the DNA TGTGCCAGCAGCTTAGACGGACAGGGGGTCTACGAGCAGTACTTC.

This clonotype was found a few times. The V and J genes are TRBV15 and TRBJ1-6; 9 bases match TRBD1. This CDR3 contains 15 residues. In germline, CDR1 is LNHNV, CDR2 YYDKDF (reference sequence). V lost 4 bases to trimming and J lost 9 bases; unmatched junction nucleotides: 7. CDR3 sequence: CATSKNRDRASPLHF. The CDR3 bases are TGTGCCACCAGCAAGAACCGGGACAGGGCTTCACCCCTCCACTTT.

CDR3 in DNA: TGTGCCAGCAGCCAAGAGGGGACCTATAATTCACCCCTCCACTTT. It codes for CASSQEGTYNSPLHF. This chain connects TRBV14 to TRBJ1-6; D gene uncertain. Between the trimmed V and J ends, which lost 0 bases and 2 bases, there was a span of 5 bases. The CDR3 length is 15 residues. Germline CDR1 reads SGHDN; CDR2 reads FVKESK.

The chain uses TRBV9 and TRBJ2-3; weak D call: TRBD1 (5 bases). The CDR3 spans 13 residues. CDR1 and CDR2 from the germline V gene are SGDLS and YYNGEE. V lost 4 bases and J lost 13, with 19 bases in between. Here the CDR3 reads CASSPPERGAKYF. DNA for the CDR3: TGTGCCAGCAGCCCTCCCGAAAGGGGCGCAAAGTATTTT.

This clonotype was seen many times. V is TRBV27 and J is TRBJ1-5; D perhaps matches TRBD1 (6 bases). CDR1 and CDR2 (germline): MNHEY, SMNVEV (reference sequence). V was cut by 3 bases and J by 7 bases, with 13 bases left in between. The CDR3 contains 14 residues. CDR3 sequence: CASSFGGGGQPQHF. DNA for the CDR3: TGTGCCAGCAGTTTTGGGGGGGGCGGCCAGCCCCAGCATTTT.

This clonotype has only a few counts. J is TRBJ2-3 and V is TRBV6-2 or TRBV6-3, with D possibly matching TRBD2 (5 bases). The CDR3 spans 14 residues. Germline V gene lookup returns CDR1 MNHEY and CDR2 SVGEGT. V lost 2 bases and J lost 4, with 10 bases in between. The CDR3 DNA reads TGTGCCAGCAGTTACACTAGTTTCGCAGATACGCAGTATTTT. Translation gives CASSYTSFADTQYF.

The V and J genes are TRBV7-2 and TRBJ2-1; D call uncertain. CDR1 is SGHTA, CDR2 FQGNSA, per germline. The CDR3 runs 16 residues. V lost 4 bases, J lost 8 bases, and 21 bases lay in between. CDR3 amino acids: CASSSTLSSTTHEQFF. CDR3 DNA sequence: TGTGCCAGCAGCTCCACCTTAAGTTCTACAACGCATGAGCAGTTCTTC.

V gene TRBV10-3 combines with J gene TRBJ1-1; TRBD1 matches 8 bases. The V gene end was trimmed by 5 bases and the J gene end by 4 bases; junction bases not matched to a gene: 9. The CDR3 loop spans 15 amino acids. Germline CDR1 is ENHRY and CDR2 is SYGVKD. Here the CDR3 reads CAISRITGGGTEAFF. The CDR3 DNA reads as TGTGCCATCAGTCGCATCACAGGGGGAGGCACTGAAGCTTTCTTT.

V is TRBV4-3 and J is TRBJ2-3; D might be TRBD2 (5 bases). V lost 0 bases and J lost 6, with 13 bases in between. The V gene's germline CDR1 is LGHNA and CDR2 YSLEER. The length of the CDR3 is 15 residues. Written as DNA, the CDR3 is TGCGCCAGCAGCCAAGAGGACTTCCGCTGGGATACGCAGTATTTT. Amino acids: CASSQEDFRWDTQYF.

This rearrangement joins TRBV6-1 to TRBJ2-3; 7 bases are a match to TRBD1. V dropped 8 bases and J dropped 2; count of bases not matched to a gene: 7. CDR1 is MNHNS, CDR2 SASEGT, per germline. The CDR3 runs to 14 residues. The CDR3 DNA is TGTGCCAGCCAGCCGGGACAGTACACAGATACGCAGTATTTT. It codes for CASQPGQYTDTQYF.

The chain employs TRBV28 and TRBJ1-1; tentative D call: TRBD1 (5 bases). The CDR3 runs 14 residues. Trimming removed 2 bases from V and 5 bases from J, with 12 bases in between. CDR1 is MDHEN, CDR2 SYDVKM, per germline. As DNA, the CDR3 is TGTGCCAGCAGTTTAAGGGGAGTTCGAACTGAAGCTTTCTTT. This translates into CASSLRGVRTEAFF.

CDR3 protein: CASSSRSLSCEQYV. CDR3 in DNA: TGTGCCAGCAGCTCCAGGTCACTTTCCTGCGAGCAGTACGTC. This chain joins TRBV7-8 and TRBJ2-7; no clear D. The CDR3 totals 14 residues. CDR1 and CDR2 from the germline V gene are SGHVS and FQNEAQ.

This chain's CDR3 is CASSDPGQGGSTGELFF. CDR3 nucleotide sequence: TGTGCCAGCAGTGATCCCGGACAGGGTGGGAGTACCGGGGAGCTGTTTTTT. The chain carries TRBV2 and TRBJ2-2, with 8 bases aligning to TRBD1. This CDR3 is 17 amino acids long. V trimming: 3 bases; J trimming: 5 bases; junction bases outside the gene matches: 11. Germline loops: CDR1 SNHLY, CDR2 FYNNEI.

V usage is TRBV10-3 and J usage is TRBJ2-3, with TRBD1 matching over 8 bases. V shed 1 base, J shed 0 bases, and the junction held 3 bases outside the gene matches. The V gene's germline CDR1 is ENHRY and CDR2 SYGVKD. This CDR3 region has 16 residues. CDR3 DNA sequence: TGTGCCATCAGTGAGTTTGACAGGGGAAGCACAGATACGCAGTATTTT. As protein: CAISEFDRGSTDTQYF.

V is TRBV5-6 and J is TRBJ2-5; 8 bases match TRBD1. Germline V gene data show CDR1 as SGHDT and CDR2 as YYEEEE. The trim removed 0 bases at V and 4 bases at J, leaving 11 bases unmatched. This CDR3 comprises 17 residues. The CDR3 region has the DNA TGTGCCAGCAGCTTGGGGGGCAGGGGGCTTTCGGGAGAGACCCAGTACTTC. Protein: CASSLGGRGLSGETQYF.

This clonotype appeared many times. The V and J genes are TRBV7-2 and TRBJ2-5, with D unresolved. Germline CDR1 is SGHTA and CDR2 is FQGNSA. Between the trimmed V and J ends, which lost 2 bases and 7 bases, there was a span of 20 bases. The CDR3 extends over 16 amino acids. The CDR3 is CASSLYRSAPAGTQYF. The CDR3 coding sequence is TGTGCCAGCAGCTTATACCGATCAGCCCCGGCAGGGACCCAGTACTTC.

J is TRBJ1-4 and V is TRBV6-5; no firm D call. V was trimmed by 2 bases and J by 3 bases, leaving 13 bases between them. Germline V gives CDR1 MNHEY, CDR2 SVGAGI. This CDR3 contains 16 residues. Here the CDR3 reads CASSYPYAGANEKLFF. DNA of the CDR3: TGTGCCAGCAGTTACCCCTATGCGGGAGCTAATGAAAAACTGTTTTTT.

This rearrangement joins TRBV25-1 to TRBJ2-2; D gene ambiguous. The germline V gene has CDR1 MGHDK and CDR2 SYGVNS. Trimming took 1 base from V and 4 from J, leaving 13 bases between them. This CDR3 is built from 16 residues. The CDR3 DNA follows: TGTGCCAGCAGTGAATTTGGGGAAAGAGGCACCGGGGAGCTGTTTTTT. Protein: CASSEFGERGTGELFF.

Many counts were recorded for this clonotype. The CDR3 loop is CASSSGLAVSTEAFF. As DNA, the CDR3 is TGTGCCAGCAGCTCGGGACTCGCCGTTTCCACTGAAGCTTTCTTT. The V and J genes are TRBV7-2 and TRBJ1-1, with TRBD1 as a possible D gene (5 bases). The V gene's germline CDR1 is SGHTA and CDR2 FQGNSA. The V and J ends lost 4 bases and 4 bases respectively, with 16 bases between them. The CDR3 has 15 residues.

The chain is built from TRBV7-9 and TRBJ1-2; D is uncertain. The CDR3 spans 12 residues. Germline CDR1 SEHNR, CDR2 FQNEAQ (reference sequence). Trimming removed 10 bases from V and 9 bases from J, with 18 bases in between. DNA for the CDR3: TGTGCCATACCCAAAGACGGCCATAGCTACACCTTC. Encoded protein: CAIPKDGHSYTF.

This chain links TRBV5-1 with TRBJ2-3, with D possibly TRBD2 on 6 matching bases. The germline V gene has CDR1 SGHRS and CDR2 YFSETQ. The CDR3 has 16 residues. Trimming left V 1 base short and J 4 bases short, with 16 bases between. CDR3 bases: TGCGCCAGCAGCTTGTTCCAGGGAGGTGAGGCAGATACGCAGTATTTT. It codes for CASSLFQGGEADTQYF.

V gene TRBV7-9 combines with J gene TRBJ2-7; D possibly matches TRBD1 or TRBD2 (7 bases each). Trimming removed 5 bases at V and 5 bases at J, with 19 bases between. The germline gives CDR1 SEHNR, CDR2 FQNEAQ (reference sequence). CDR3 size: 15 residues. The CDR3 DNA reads TGTGCCAGCAGCAGCGGGACAGCCCTTTTCCACGAGCAGTACTTC. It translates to CASSSGTALFHEQYF.

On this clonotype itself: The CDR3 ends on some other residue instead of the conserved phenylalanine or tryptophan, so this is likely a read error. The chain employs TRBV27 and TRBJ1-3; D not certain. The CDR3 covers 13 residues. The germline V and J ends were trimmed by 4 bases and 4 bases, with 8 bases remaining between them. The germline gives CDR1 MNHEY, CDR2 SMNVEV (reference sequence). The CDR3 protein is CASSWSPGNTIYI. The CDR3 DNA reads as TGTGCCAGCAGTTGGTCACCCGGAAACACCATATATATT.

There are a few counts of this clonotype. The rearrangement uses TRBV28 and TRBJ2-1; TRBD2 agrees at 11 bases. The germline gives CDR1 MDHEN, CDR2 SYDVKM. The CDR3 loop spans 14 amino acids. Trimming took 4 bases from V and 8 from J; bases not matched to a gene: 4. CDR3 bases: TGTGCCAGCAGTTCGACTAGCGGGGTGGATGAGCAGTTCTTC. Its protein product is CASSSTSGVDEQFF.

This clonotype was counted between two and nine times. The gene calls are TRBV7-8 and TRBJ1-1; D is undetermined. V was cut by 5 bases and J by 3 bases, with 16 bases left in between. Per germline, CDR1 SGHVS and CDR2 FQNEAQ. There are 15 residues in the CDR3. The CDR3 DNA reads TGTGCCAGCAGCCTAGGGTCGCAGTTTCACACTGAAGCTTTCTTT. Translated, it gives CASSLGSQFHTEAFF.

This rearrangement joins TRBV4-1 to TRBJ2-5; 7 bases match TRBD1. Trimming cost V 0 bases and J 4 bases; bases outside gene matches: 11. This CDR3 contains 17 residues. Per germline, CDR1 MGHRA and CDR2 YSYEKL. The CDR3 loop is CASSQEGMGQRPETQYF. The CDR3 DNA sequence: TGCGCCAGCAGCCAAGAGGGGATGGGACAGAGGCCAGAGACCCAGTACTTC.

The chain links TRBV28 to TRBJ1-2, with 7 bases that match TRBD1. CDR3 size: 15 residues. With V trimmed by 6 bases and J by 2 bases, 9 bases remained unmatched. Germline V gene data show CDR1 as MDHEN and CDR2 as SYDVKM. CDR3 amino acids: CASSYNGQANYGYTF. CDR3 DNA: TGTGCCAGCAGCTATAACGGACAGGCAAACTATGGCTACACCTTC.

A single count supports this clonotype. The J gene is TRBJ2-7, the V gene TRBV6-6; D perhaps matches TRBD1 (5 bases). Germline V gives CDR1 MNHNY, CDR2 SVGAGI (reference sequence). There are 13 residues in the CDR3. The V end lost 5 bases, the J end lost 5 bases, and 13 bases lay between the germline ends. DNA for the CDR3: TGTGCCAGCAGTAAATTTTGGACAAACGAGCAGTACGTC. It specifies CASSKFWTNEQYV.

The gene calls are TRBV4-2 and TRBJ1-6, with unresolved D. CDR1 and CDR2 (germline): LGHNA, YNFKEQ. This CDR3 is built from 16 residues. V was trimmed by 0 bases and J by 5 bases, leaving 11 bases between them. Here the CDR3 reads CASSQEGPENNSPLHF. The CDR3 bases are TGTGCCAGCAGCCAAGAAGGTCCGGAGAATAATTCACCCCTCCACTTT.